The present TCR beta chain was sequenced within a study of cytomegalovirus exposure and HLA in healthy donors. The wider study: The approximately 110 validation repertoires used a platform that matched the one used for the approximately 620 first-cohort repertoires, as a later analysis reported. General study results and limits: A list of 150 or so TCR beta chains associated with cytomegalovirus was given.

As regards this clone: No antigen is known for it.

Clones were read by immunoSEQ multiplex PCR, and TCRdb kept only the in-frame ones, dropping some. The profile covers about 130,000 clones, with 82% appearing a single time and about 32% taken by the ten largest. Sequenced input: PBMCs. The receptor was isolated from a man aged 25 to 40 in good health and CMV-seropositive.

The CDR3 here is CASSPRGREKLFF. Here the CDR3 DNA reads TGTGCCAGCAGCCCCAGGGGTCGGGAAAAACTGTTTTTT. V is TRBV9 and J is TRBJ1-4; tentative D call: TRBD1 (6 bases). Trimming stripped 4 bases from V and 8 bases from J, with 12 bases between. The V gene's germline CDR1 is SGDLS and CDR2 YYNGEE. The CDR3 is made up of 13 amino acids.